The 22 T cell receptor beta chains below all came from one sample that was sequenced in a study of T cells after yellow fever vaccination. TCRdb independently ran MiXCR on the 5' RACE reads; one entry per CDR3 protein. This table has some 22,000 distinct CDR3 sequences, roughly 5.6% appearing once. This sample comprised PBMCs, either bulk or a sorted T-cell subset (CD4+, CD8+, memory, or dextramer-sorted; not recorded which), obtained approximately 47 days after the first yellow fever vaccination. The origin of the receptors is a man in his late teens or twenties who received the YFV17D yellow fever vaccine.

This clonotype is termed medium-sized. The chain uses TRBV29-1 and TRBJ2-5; 8 bases line up with TRBD1. Germline V gives CDR1 SQVTM, CDR2 ANQGSEA. The J segment lost 5 bases and the V segment lost 7 bases, leaving 9 bases of the junction unmatched. The CDR3 contains 13 residues. In nucleotides, the CDR3 is TGCAGCGCCGACTACCGGGACAGGGAGACCCAGTACTTC. Encoded protein: CSADYRDRETQYF.

The chain links TRBV2 to TRBJ1-1, with D perhaps TRBD1 (5 bases). V gave up 11 bases and J gave up 0 bases, with 31 bases separating them. From germline, CDR1 is SNHLY and CDR2 FYNNEI. This CDR3 comprises 19 residues. The CDR3 DNA follows: TGTGCCTTCTGTTTAAGTCGAGCGTGGCTCACAGGCTTGAACACTGAAGCTTTCTTT. This gives the protein CAFCLSRAWLTGLNTEAFF.

This clonotype showed up many times. V gene TRBV29-1 combines with J gene TRBJ1-2, with D possibly being TRBD1 (5 bases). Trimming shortened V by 6 bases and J by 2 bases, and 16 bases separated the two germline ends. Germline V lookup: CDR1 SQVTM, CDR2 ANQGSEA. This CDR3 spans 14 amino acids. The CDR3 loop is CSVQTGPYNYGYTF. In nucleotides, the CDR3 is TGCAGCGTCCAAACAGGACCATACAACTATGGCTACACCTTC.

This clonotype has at least ten counts. The V gene is TRBV20-1, the J gene TRBJ1-1; D is possibly TRBD1 (6 bases). V lost 5 bases and J lost 2, with 9 bases in between. From germline, CDR1 is DFQATT and CDR2 SNEGSKA (reference sequence). The CDR3 spans 12 residues. This CDR3 is CSAQQGNTEAFF. In nucleotides, the CDR3 is TGCAGTGCTCAACAGGGTAACACTGAAGCTTTCTTT.

This clonotype was found a few times. This may stem from a read error, because a much larger clone lies one nucleotide away. V usage is TRBV7-2 and J usage is TRBJ2-5, with D perhaps TRBD2 (6 bases). In germline, CDR1 is SGHTA, CDR2 FQGNSA. The CDR3 has 14 amino acids. Trimming took 4 bases from V and 5 from J, leaving 14 bases between them. CDR3 region: CASSSRVADETQYF. Here the CDR3 DNA reads TGTGCCAGCAGCTCCCGGGTAGCGGACGAGACCCAGTACTTC.

This clonotype was seen repeatedly, ten times or more. The chain employs TRBV9 and TRBJ1-6; 8 bases map to TRBD1. Germline CDR1 is SGDLS and CDR2 is YYNGEE. Unmatched junction bases numbered 10, after V lost 4 bases and J lost 1 base. The CDR3 spans 18 residues. In DNA, the CDR3 is TGTGCCAGCAGCTCCGGACAGGGTGGGGTGTCCTATAATTCACCCCTCCACTTT. Residues: CASSSGQGGVSYNSPLHF.

This clonotype was seen at least ten times. The genes are TRBV5-4 and TRBJ2-1, with 8 bases that match TRBD1. Germline-derived CDR1 and CDR2 are SGHNT and YYREEE (reference sequence). This CDR3 comprises 16 residues. J lost 6 bases, V lost 4 bases, and 12 bases had no gene match. The CDR3 loop reads CASSPPGQGAINEQFF. CDR3 DNA sequence: TGTGCCAGCAGCCCCCCCGGGCAGGGGGCGATCAATGAGCAGTTCTTC.

This clonotype came up many times. The chain carries TRBV5-4 and TRBJ2-5; possible D gene TRBD2, 5 bases. The V end lost 7 bases, the J end lost 0 bases, and 10 bases lay between the germline ends. This CDR3 has 13 amino acids. In germline, CDR1 is SGHNT, CDR2 YYREEE (reference sequence). CDR3 DNA sequence: TGTGCCAGCCATTTCGGGGACCAAGAGACCCAGTACTTC. As protein: CASHFGDQETQYF.

This clonotype was picked up many times. The chain recombines TRBV20-1 with TRBJ1-6; D is perhaps TRBD1 (5 bases). The CDR3 contains 14 residues. Germline loops: CDR1 DFQATT, CDR2 SNEGSKA (reference sequence). Trimming took 5 bases from V and 4 from J, leaving 12 bases between them. The CDR3 protein is CSALHGGYNSPLHF. CDR3 in DNA: TGCAGTGCTCTCCACGGGGGGTATAATTCACCCCTCCACTTT.

This clonotype occurred many times. This CDR3 reads CASSQGTLGYGYTF. DNA of the CDR3: TGTGCCAGCAGCCAAGGGACTCTGGGATATGGCTACACCTTC. The V and J genes are TRBV4-2 and TRBJ1-2; D remains ambiguous. Germline-derived CDR1 and CDR2 are LGHNA and YNFKEQ. The CDR3 consists of 14 residues. With 1 base removed from V and 5 bases from J, the gap between germline ends came to 11 bases.

This clonotype has at least ten counts. The chain joins TRBV12-5 to TRBJ1-1; 7 bases align to TRBD1. The CDR3 loop spans 13 amino acids. In germline, CDR1 is LGHNT, CDR2 FRNRAP. J gave up 6 bases and V 8 bases, and 9 bases lay outside the gene matches. In nucleotides, the CDR3 is TGTGCTAGTTCGGCAGGGGACAGCCCTGAAGCTTTCTTT. Encoded protein: CASSAGDSPEAFF.

By frequency in the sample, this clonotype is medium-sized. This chain connects TRBV4-3 to TRBJ2-5, with 9 bases lining up with TRBD2. The trim removed 0 bases at V and 1 base at J, leaving 0 bases unmatched. The CDR3 is 15 residues long. Germline CDR1 LGHNA, CDR2 YSLEER. The CDR3 DNA follows: TGCGCCAGCAGCCAAGAGCGGGGGGGCCAAGAGACCCAGTACTTC. The encoded protein is CASSQERGGQETQYF.

This clonotype has a count of ten or more. Here the CDR3 reads CASSGMDFYEQYF. The CDR3 DNA reads as TGCGCCAGCAGCGGGATGGACTTTTACGAGCAGTACTTC. This chain links TRBV5-1 with TRBJ2-7; D is perhaps TRBD2 (5 bases). Deletions cut 4 bases from V and 4 bases from J, with 12 bases between. From germline, CDR1 is SGHRS and CDR2 YFSETQ. The length of the CDR3 is 13 residues.

This clonotype has at least ten counts. The rearrangement joins TRBV2 to TRBJ1-1; 8 nucleotides line up with TRBD1. Trimming took 9 bases from V and 0 from J; bases not matched to a gene: 9. Germline V gives CDR1 SNHLY, CDR2 FYNNEI. The CDR3 sequence is 15 residues long. The CDR3 nucleotides read TGTGCCAGGGATCGGACAGGGTATATGAACACTGAAGCTTTCTTT. It encodes CARDRTGYMNTEAFF.

This clonotype has at least ten counts. This chain uses TRBV27 with TRBJ2-7, with D unresolved. V was shortened by 6 bases and J by 4 bases, with 10 bases between the two germline ends. This CDR3 is 12 amino acids long. CDR1 is MNHEY and CDR2 is SMNVEV in the germline V gene (reference sequence). CDR3 bases: TGTGCCAGCAGGGCCGACGGGTACGAGCAGTACTTC. Protein sequence: CASRADGYEQYF.

The V and J genes are TRBV3-1 and TRBJ2-1, with 8 nucleotides matching TRBD1. The CDR3 runs to 17 residues. V shed 11 bases, J shed 5 bases, and the junction held 20 bases outside the gene matches. Germline CDR1 LGHDT, CDR2 YNNKEL (reference sequence). CDR3 DNA sequence: TGTGCCTGCTGCCAAGGCATGGGACAGGCTACCGACAATGAGCAGTTCTTC. It specifies CACCQGMGQATDNEQFF.

In its sample, this clonotype was seen many times. V is TRBV7-3 and J is TRBJ2-3, with D perhaps matching TRBD1 (6 bases). The CDR3 runs to 14 residues. Germline CDR1 SGHTA, CDR2 FQGTGA. V lost 2 bases, J lost 3 bases, and 9 bases lay in between. This CDR3 is CASSLAGQTDTQYF. The CDR3 nucleotides read TGTGCCAGCAGCTTAGCCGGACAGACAGATACGCAGTATTTT.

The table lists this clonotype with many counts. V gene TRBV5-1 combines with J gene TRBJ1-4; possible D gene TRBD1, 5 bases. The V gene lost 3 bases and the J gene lost 1 base, with 7 bases spanning the gap. CDR1 and CDR2 from the germline V gene are SGHRS and YFSETQ. The CDR3 is made up of 14 amino acids. As DNA, the CDR3 is TGCGCCAGCAGCTCGGACATAACTAATGAAAAACTGTTTTTT. Translation gives CASSSDITNEKLFF.

This clonotype was counted ten times or more. The rearrangement uses TRBV9 and TRBJ2-3; possibly TRBD1 or TRBD2 for D (6 bases each). The V gene lost 1 base and the J gene lost 2 bases, with 8 bases spanning the gap. The CDR3 runs 14 residues. Germline assignment: CDR1 SGDLS and CDR2 YYNGEE. In DNA, the CDR3 is TGTGCCAGCAGCGTATCGGGGGCCACAGATACGCAGTATTTT. Translating gives CASSVSGATDTQYF.

This clonotype was counted at least ten times. J is TRBJ2-7 and V is TRBV3-1; a possible D gene is TRBD2 (6 bases). The CDR3 has 13 amino acids. The ends were cut back, 4 bases at V and 7 bases at J, with 14 bases in the middle. CDR1 is LGHDT, CDR2 YNNKEL, per germline (reference sequence). CDR3 in DNA: TGTGCCAGCAGCCGGGACTCCGGTCGAGAGCAGTACTTC. It yields the protein CASSRDSGREQYF.

This clonotype was picked up many times. The chain employs TRBV27 and TRBJ2-7, with a tentative D call TRBD2 (5 bases). Trimming pared 10 bases from V and 0 bases from J, leaving 16 bases between. The CDR3 totals 14 residues. Germline V gives CDR1 MNHEY, CDR2 SMNVEV (reference sequence). The CDR3 is CATRKEGHSYEQYF. Written as DNA, the CDR3 is TGTGCCACCCGGAAAGAGGGCCACTCCTACGAGCAGTACTTC.

This chain uses TRBV5-4 with TRBJ2-7; the D gene is possibly TRBD1 (5 bases). The CDR3 contains 15 residues. The germline gives CDR1 SGHNT, CDR2 YYREEE (reference sequence). The V end lost 4 bases, the J end lost 4 bases, and 18 bases lay between the germline ends. CDR3 coding DNA: TGTGCCAGCAGCCCCAGCCCAAGCGACAGTTACGAGCAGTACTTC. Translated: CASSPSPSDSYEQYF.